A selection of T cell receptor beta chains follows, all from one sample in a study of neurological immune-mediated disorders. TCRdb reprocessed the 5' RACE reads with MiXCR, giving one entry per CDR3 protein. The sample lists tens of thousands of distinct CDR3 sequences; 17% were seen once. Material for sequencing was PBMCs. The receptors come from a woman aged 40 to 50 in good health. Both conserved end residues are part of each CDR3. Each record gives: clone size, V gene, J gene, D gene, CDR3 DNA, CDR3 protein. D genes are given only for firm matches. Size values are once, few and many counts, or a class for expanded clones, and some rows have none.

size: many
V: TRBV11-2
J: TRBJ1-5
D: .
DNA: TGTGCCAGCAGCTTAGTGGAAGGGGAGGCTCAGCCCCAGCATTTT
CDR3: CASSLVEGEAQPQHF

size: many
V: TRBV27
J: TRBJ2-7
D: .
DNA: TGTGCCAGCAGTTTAAAGTACGAGCAGTACTTC
CDR3: CASSLKYEQYF

size: many
V: TRBV5-5
J: TRBJ2-3
D: TRBD2
DNA: TGTGCCAGCAGCTTGGAGGCGGGGGAAAACACAGATACGCAGTATTTT
CDR3: CASSLEAGENTDTQYF

size: many
V: TRBV4-3
J: TRBJ2-5
D: .
DNA: TGCGCCAGCAGCCAAGATTTGCAGGGGCAAGAGACCCAGTACTTC
CDR3: CASSQDLQGQETQYF

size: many
V: TRBV15
J: TRBJ2-5
D: .
DNA: TGTGCCACCCAAGGCCAGCGGCAAGAGACCCAGTACTTC
CDR3: CATQGQRQETQYF

size: .
V: TRBV11-2
J: TRBJ1-5
D: TRBD1
DNA: TGTGCCAGCAGCTTAGCAACAGGGGCGAACCAGCCCCAGCATTTT
CDR3: CASSLATGANQPQHF

size: many
V: TRBV7-2
J: TRBJ2-1
D: TRBD1
DNA: TGTGCCAGCAGCCCTCGACAGGGTCGAGATAATGAGCAGTTCTTC
CDR3: CASSPRQGRDNEQFF

size: many
V: TRBV7-2
J: TRBJ2-5
D: TRBD1
DNA: TGTGCCAGCAGCTCGAGGGGGCGCATGGAGACCCAGTACTTC
CDR3: CASSSRGRMETQYF

size: many
V: TRBV12-3/TRBV12-4
J: TRBJ1-1
D: TRBD1
DNA: TGTGCCAGCAGTGACAGGGGGCCTACTGAAGCTTTCTTT
CDR3: CASSDRGPTEAFF

size: many
V: TRBV20-1
J: TRBJ2-1
D: TRBD1
DNA: TGCAGTGCTAGTAGGGACAGGGAGGATGAGCAGTTCTTC
CDR3: CSASRDREDEQFF

size: many
V: TRBV20-1
J: TRBJ1-5
D: .
DNA: TGCAGTGCGAGAGGACCGGGACGAGGCAATCAGCCCCAGCATTTT
CDR3: CSARGPGRGNQPQHF

size: many
V: TRBV12-3/TRBV12-4
J: TRBJ2-3
D: TRBD1
DNA: TGTGCCAGCAGAAGGGACAGGGTGACAGATACGCAGTATTTT
CDR3: CASRRDRVTDTQYF

size: few
V: TRBV3-1
J: TRBJ2-1
D: .
DNA: TGTGCCAGCAGCCAAGATCTTGGGGGAGCTTACAATGAGCAGTTCTTC
CDR3: CASSQDLGGAYNEQFF

size: many
V: TRBV5-5
J: TRBJ2-2
D: TRBD2
DNA: TGTGCCAGCAGCTTGGAGGTGGTGCGGGGGGCGACCGGGGAGCTGTTTTTT
CDR3: CASSLEVVRGATGELFF

size: .
V: TRBV7-9
J: TRBJ2-3
D: .
DNA: TGTGCCAGCAGCCACCAGCGGGGCACAGATACGCAGTATTTT
CDR3: CASSHQRGTDTQYF

size: many
V: TRBV4-3
J: TRBJ2-1
D: TRBD2
DNA: TGCGCCAGCAGCCAAGAGTTAGCGGGGGGCTACAGCTCCTACAATGAGCAGTTCTTC
CDR3: CASSQELAGGYSSYNEQFF

size: many
V: TRBV7-2
J: TRBJ1-6
D: .
DNA: TGTGCCAGCAGCCTTTTCCCCTCTATTATGTATTCACCCCTCCACTTT
CDR3: CASSLFPSIMYSPLHF

size: many
V: TRBV10-3
J: TRBJ2-3
D: TRBD2
DNA: TGTGCCATCAGTGAGCCGAGCGGGGGGGCAGATACGCAGTATTTT
CDR3: CAISEPSGGADTQYF

size: many
V: TRBV10-3
J: TRBJ1-5
D: .
DNA: TGTGCCGCCTGCCGGGACCCAGATCAGCCCCAGCATTTT
CDR3: CAACRDPDQPQHF

size: .
V: TRBV20-1
J: TRBJ2-2
D: .
DNA: TGCAGTGTCCAGAGACGATGGGGGGAAACCGGGGAGCTGTTTTTT
CDR3: CSVQRRWGETGELFF

size: many
V: TRBV20-1
J: TRBJ2-1
D: TRBD2
DNA: TGCAGTGCCTTAGCGGGGGGGCCGGGGAACAATGAGCAGTTCTTC
CDR3: CSALAGGPGNNEQFF

size: many
V: TRBV6-6
J: TRBJ1-4
D: .
DNA: TGTGCCAGCACGGGGGGAGGAAATGAAAAACTGTTTTTT
CDR3: CASTGGGNEKLFF

size: many
V: TRBV6-2/TRBV6-3
J: TRBJ2-6
D: .
DNA: TGTGCCAGCAGTTACGTCAAGGCAGGGTTTCTATCTGGGGCCAACGTCCTGACTTTC
CDR3: CASSYVKAGFLSGANVLTF

size: many
V: TRBV12-3/TRBV12-4
J: TRBJ1-1
D: .
DNA: TGTGCCAGCAGTCGTAAGGCGTCGGGAGGGAACACTGAAGCTTTCTTT
CDR3: CASSRKASGGNTEAFF

size: .
V: TRBV6-1
J: TRBJ1-2
D: TRBD1
DNA: TGTGCCAGCAGCCCGATCGACAGGGATGACTATTGCTACACCTTC
CDR3: CASSPIDRDDYCYTF

size: .
V: TRBV29-1
J: TRBJ1-2
D: .
DNA: TGCAGCGTTGGTGGGGCAGGGGCCTATGGCTACACCTTC
CDR3: CSVGGAGAYGYTF

size: many
V: TRBV20-1
J: TRBJ1-4
D: .
DNA: TGCAGTGCTAGAGCCCCCCGAGGGGGTGCTGAAAAACTGTTTTTT
CDR3: CSARAPRGGAEKLFF

size: once
V: TRBV7-9
J: TRBJ1-1
D: TRBD1
DNA: TGTGCCAGCAGCTTACGGCAGGGGGCTATGACTGAAGCTTTCTTT
CDR3: CASSLRQGAMTEAFF

size: many
V: TRBV5-1
J: TRBJ2-3
D: TRBD2
DNA: TGCGCCAGCAGCCTGCCCTCTGGAGGGAGCGGGGGGGCCCCAAGCACAGATACGCAGTATTTT
CDR3: CASSLPSGGSGGAPSTDTQYF

size: medium-sized
V: TRBV20-1
J: TRBJ2-1
D: TRBD2
DNA: TGCAGTGCTAGGATTGTGGGGGGGGACCTCTACAATGAGCAGTTCTTC
CDR3: CSARIVGGDLYNEQFF

size: .
V: TRBV12-3/TRBV12-4
J: TRBJ2-2
D: .
DNA: TGTGCCAGCAGTGCGTACGGGGGAGGCACCGGGGAGCTGTTTTTT
CDR3: CASSAYGGGTGELFF

size: many
V: TRBV5-1
J: TRBJ2-5
D: .
DNA: TGCGCCAGCAGCCACGGAGGCGGCGTGAGGGAGACCCAGTACTTC
CDR3: CASSHGGGVRETQYF

size: many
V: TRBV20-1
J: TRBJ2-3
D: .
DNA: TGCACTACCACCTCCGAGGAAGGAGATACGCAGTATTTT
CDR3: CTTTSEEGDTQYF

size: .
V: TRBV29-1
J: TRBJ1-1
D: .
DNA: TGCAGCGTCGCACCTCGGGCAGTCAACACTGAAGCTTTCTTT
CDR3: CSVAPRAVNTEAFF

size: many
V: TRBV7-2
J: TRBJ2-7
D: .
DNA: TGTGCCAGCAGGAACCGGGACACCCCGATGTACGAGCAGTACTTC
CDR3: CASRNRDTPMYEQYF

size: many
V: TRBV20-1
J: TRBJ1-2
D: TRBD1
DNA: TGCAGTGCTACCTCCGGACAGGAGGGCTACACCTTC
CDR3: CSATSGQEGYTF

size: many
V: TRBV9
J: TRBJ1-3
D: .
DNA: TGTGCCAGCAGCGAGGGGGGAAACACCATATATTTT
CDR3: CASSEGGNTIYF

size: .
V: TRBV7-2
J: TRBJ2-3
D: .
DNA: TGTGCCAGCAGCAGTCGTCGAGGGGCAAGCACAGATAAGCAGTATTTT
CDR3: CASSSRRGASTDKQYF

size: many
V: TRBV20-1
J: TRBJ2-2
D: TRBD2
DNA: TGCAGTGCTAGAGATCAACGCGGGGGGAGAAGAACCGGGGAGCTGTTTTTT
CDR3: CSARDQRGGRRTGELFF

size: many
V: TRBV5-1
J: TRBJ2-2
D: .
DNA: TGCGCCAGCAGCTCTTTAGGCGACAGGACTTTCGGCACCGGGGAGCTGTTTTTT
CDR3: CASSSLGDRTFGTGELFF

size: many
V: TRBV5-8
J: TRBJ1-1
D: TRBD1
DNA: TGTGCCAGCAGCTTGGCGACAGGGGGGTACACTGAAGCTTTCTTT
CDR3: CASSLATGGYTEAFF

size: many
V: TRBV28
J: TRBJ1-5
D: .
DNA: TGTGCCAGCAGTTTTCCGGGGTTAATCGTTCAGCCCCAGCATTTT
CDR3: CASSFPGLIVQPQHF

size: many
V: TRBV6-2/TRBV6-3
J: TRBJ2-7
D: .
DNA: TGTGCCAGCAGTTATTTTAGGGGCTCCTACGAGCAGTACTTC
CDR3: CASSYFRGSYEQYF

size: many
V: TRBV12-3/TRBV12-4
J: TRBJ1-1
D: .
DNA: TGTGCCAGCAGACCGGGACCCCAGGACACTGAAGCTTTCTTT
CDR3: CASRPGPQDTEAFF

size: many
V: TRBV7-2
J: TRBJ1-2
D: .
DNA: TGTGCCAGCAGTTTGGACAGCTATGGCTACACCTTC
CDR3: CASSLDSYGYTF

size: many
V: TRBV7-2
J: TRBJ2-1
D: .
DNA: TGTGCCAGCTCTGAGTCGGTCCGCTCCTACAATGAGCAGTTCTTC
CDR3: CASSESVRSYNEQFF

size: many
V: TRBV27
J: TRBJ2-3
D: .
DNA: TGTGCCAGCAGTTTGACTAGTCCCCCAGATACGCAGTATTTT
CDR3: CASSLTSPPDTQYF

size: .
V: TRBV20-1
J: TRBJ2-5
D: .
DNA: TGCAGTGCGTGGGTGGGGGAGACCCAGGACTTC
CDR3: CSAWVGETQDF

size: many
V: TRBV5-1
J: TRBJ1-6
D: .
DNA: TGCGCCAGCAGCTTGGGGCAGGATAATTCACCCCTCCACTTT
CDR3: CASSLGQDNSPLHF

size: many
V: TRBV5-1
J: TRBJ2-5
D: TRBD2
DNA: TGCGCCAGCAGCTGGGCGGGGGGGCGTGAGACCCAGTACTTC
CDR3: CASSWAGGRETQYF

size: medium-sized
V: TRBV20-1
J: TRBJ2-5
D: TRBD2
DNA: TGCAGTGCTGGCCCTAGCGGGGGGGCCGGAGGGACCCAGTACTTC
CDR3: CSAGPSGGAGGTQYF

size: many
V: TRBV9
J: TRBJ2-5
D: TRBD2
DNA: TGTGCCAGCAGCGACGGGACTAGCGGGGGGGCGTCGGAGACCCAGTACTTC
CDR3: CASSDGTSGGASETQYF

size: few
V: TRBV4-2
J: TRBJ1-1
D: .
DNA: TGTGCCAGCAGCCAGACCAGGGGAGGGAACACTGAAGCTTTCTTT
CDR3: CASSQTRGGNTEAFF

size: many
V: TRBV3-1
J: TRBJ2-1
D: .
DNA: TGTGCCAGCAGCGGGGGGAATGAGCAGTTCTTC
CDR3: CASSGGNEQFF